This T cell receptor beta chain came from a study of shared clonotypes between healthy human individuals. Terminally differentiated effector memory CD45RA+ cells were excluded by CCR7 positive selection of CD45RO-negative cells. This CDR3 spans 14 amino acids. Germline V CDR1 and CDR2: MDHEN, SYDVKM. V lost 7 bases, J lost 8 bases, and 18 bases lay in between. This table comes from immunoSEQ multiplex PCR, and its TCRdb copy is limited to in-frame clones, with some not included. The sample has about 2.2 million clones; just over 90% are singletons. The chain employs TRBV28 and TRBJ2-1; unclear D gene. Sequencing input: naive CD8+ T cells from PBMCs. This TCR came from a young man in good health. Some clones in this sample may be carry-over from other donors' samples. The CDR3 here is CASTPLALRHEQFF. CDR3 in DNA: TGTGCCAGCACCCCCCTCGCCCTAAGACATGAGCAGTTCTTC. The full variable domain, completed using reference TRBV28 and TRBJ2-1, is DVKVTQSSRYLVKRTGEKVFLECVQDMDHENMFWYRQDPGLGLRLIYFSYDVKMKEKGDIPEGYSVSREKKERFSLILESASTNQTSMYLCASTPLALRHEQFFGPGTRLTVL.